This T cell receptor beta chain originates from a study of blood T cell repertoires in COVID-19. Study in general: The United States, Italy and Spain were the sources of the acute and convalescent COVID-19 samples. Nucleic acid was either cDNA or gDNA, and it came from T cells, B-cell-depleted T cells, or PBMCs.

CDR1 is MNHNS and CDR2 is SASEGT in the germline V gene. Trimming took 1 base from V and 0 from J; bases not matched to a gene: 9. The CDR3 is 20 residues long. In the authors' workflow: Estimated nucleated cell counts came from reference gene primer amplification. The table came from immunoSEQ multiplex PCR; TCRdb's copy has only in-frame clones and leaves some out. V and J calls plus clone size are reproduced from that table; the DNA served to infer D and trimming. The sample records 99,000 or so clones, 81% being singletons. Sample: peripheral blood. V is TRBV6-1 and J is TRBJ2-3; TRBD2 agrees at 14 bases. The sequence derives from a woman aged 70-85 years with acute or convalescent COVID-19. The CDR3 DNA follows: TGTGCCAGCAGTGAAGATATTGGGACTAGCGGGAGATTGAGCACAGATACGCAGTATTTT. Its protein product is CASSEDIGTSGRLSTDTQYF.